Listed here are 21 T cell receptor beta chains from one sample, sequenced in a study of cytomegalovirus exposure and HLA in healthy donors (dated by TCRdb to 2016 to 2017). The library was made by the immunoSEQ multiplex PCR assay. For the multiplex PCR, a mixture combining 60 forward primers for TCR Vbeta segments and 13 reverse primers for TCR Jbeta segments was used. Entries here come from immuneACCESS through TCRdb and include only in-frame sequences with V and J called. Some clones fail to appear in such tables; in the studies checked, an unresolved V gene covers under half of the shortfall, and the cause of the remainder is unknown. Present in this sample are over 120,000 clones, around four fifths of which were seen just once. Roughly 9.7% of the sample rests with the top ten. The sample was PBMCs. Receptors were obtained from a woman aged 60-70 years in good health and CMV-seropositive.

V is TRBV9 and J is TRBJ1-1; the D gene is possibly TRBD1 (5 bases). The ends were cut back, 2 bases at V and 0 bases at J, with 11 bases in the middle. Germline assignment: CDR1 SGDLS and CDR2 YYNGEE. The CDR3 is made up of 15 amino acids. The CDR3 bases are TGTGCCAGCAGCGTTGGGGGGGGGATGAACACTGAAGCTTTCTTT. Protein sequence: CASSVGGGMNTEAFF.

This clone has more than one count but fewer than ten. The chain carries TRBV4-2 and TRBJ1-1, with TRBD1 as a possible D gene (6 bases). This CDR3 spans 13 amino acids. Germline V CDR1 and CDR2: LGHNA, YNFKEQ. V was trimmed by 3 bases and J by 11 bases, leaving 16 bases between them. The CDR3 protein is CASSQGGANGAFF. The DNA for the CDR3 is TGTGCCAGCAGCCAGGGGGGGGCGAACGGGGCTTTCTTT.

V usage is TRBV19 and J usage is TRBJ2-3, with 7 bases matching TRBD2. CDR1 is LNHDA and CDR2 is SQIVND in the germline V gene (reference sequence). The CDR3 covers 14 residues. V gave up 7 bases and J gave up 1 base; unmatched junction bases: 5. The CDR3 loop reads CASKGRGGTDTQYF. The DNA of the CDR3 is TGTGCCAGTAAGGGGAGGGGCGGCACAGATACGCAGTATTTT.

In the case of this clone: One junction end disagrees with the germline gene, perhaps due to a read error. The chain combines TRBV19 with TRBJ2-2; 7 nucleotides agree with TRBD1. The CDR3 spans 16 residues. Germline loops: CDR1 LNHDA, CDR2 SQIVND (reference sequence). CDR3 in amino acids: CASSLDRVGETGELFF. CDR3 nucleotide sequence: TGTGCCAGTAGTTTAGACAGGGTTGGAGAAACCGGGGAGCTGTTTTTT.

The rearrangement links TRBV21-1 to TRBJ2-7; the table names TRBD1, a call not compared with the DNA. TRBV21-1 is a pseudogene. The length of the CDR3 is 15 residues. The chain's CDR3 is CASSNCRDGIDEQYF. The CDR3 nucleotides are TGTGCCAGCAGCAATTGCAGGGATGGGATTGACGAGCAGTACTTC.

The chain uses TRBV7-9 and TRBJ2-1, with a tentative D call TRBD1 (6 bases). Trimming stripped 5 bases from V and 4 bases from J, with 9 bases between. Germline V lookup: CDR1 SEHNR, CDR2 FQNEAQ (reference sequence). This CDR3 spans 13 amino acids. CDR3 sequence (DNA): TGTGCCAGCAGCCGGACAGATTACAATGAGCAGTTCTTC. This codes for CASSRTDYNEQFF.

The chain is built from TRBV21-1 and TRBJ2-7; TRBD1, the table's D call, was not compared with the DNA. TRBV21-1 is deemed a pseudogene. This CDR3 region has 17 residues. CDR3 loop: CASSHRGLLGSDYEQYF. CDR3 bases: TGTGCCAGCTCCCACAGGGGGCTACTGGGCTCGGACTACGAGCAGTACTTC.

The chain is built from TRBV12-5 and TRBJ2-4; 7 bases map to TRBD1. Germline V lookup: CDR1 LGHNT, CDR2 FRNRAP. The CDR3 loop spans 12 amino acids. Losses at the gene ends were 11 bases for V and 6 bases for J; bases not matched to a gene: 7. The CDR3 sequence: CAAPGGINIQYF. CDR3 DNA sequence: TGTGCTGCCCCAGGGGGTATAAACATTCAGTACTTC.

CDR3 in DNA: TGTGCCAGCAGTTTATGGGGGACAGGGGGCCGCAATCAGCCCCAGCATTTT. This encodes CASSLWGTGGRNQPQHF. The chain carries TRBV27 and TRBJ1-5, with 12 bases aligning to TRBD1. Per the germline V gene, CDR1 is MNHEY and CDR2 is SMNVEV (reference sequence). V was pared by 1 base and J by 2 bases, with 3 bases of the junction left unmatched. This CDR3 contains 17 residues.

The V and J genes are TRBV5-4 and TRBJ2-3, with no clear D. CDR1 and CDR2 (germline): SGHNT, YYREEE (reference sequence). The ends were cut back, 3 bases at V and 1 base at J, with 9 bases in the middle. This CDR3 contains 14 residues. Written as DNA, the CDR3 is TGTGCCAGCAGCTCCCCCCAGGGCACAGATACGCAGTATTTT. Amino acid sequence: CASSSPQGTDTQYF.

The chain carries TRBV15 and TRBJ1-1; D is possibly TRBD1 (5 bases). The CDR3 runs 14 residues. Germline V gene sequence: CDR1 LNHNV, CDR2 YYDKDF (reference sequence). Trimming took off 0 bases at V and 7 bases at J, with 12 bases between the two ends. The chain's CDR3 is CATSRDYKTGEAFF. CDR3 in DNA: TGTGCCACCAGCAGAGATTATAAAACAGGTGAAGCTTTCTTT. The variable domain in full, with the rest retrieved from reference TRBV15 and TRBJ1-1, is DAMVIQNPRYQVTQFGKPVTLSCSQTLNHNVMYWYQQKSSQAPKLLFHYYDKDFNNEADTPDNFQSRRPNTSFCFLDIRSPGLGDTAMYLCATSRDYKTGEAFFGQGTRLTVV.

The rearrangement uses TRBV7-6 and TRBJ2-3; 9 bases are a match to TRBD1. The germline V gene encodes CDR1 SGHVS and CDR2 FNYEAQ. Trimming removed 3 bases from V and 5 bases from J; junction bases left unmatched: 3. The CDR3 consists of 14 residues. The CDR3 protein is CASSLGTGRDTQYF. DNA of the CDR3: TGTGCCAGCAGCTTGGGGACAGGGAGAGATACGCAGTATTTT.

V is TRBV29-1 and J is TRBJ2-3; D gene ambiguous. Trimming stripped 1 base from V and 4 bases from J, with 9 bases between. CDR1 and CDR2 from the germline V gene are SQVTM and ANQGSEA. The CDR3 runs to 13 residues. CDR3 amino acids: CSVEVYSADTQYF. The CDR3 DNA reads TGCAGCGTTGAAGTTTATTCCGCAGATACGCAGTATTTT.

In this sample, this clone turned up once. The CDR3, as DNA: TGCAGCGTTCGTGAGGGACAGGCAGGGGAGCAGTACTTC. This encodes CSVREGQAGEQYF. The V call is TRBV29-1, the J call TRBJ2-7; 8 bases fit TRBD1. In germline, CDR1 is SQVTM, CDR2 ANQGSEA. The J segment lost 7 bases and the V segment lost 5 bases, leaving 10 bases of the junction unmatched. This CDR3 comprises 13 residues.

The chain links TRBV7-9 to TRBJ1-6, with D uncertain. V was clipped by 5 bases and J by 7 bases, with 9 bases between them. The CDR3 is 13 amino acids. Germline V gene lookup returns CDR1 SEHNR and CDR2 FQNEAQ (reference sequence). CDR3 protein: CASSEDWNSPLHF. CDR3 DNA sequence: TGTGCCAGCAGCGAGGACTGGAATTCACCCCTCCACTTT. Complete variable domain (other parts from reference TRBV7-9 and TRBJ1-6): DTGVSQNPRHKITKRGQNVTFRCDPISEHNRLYWYRQTLGQGPEFLTYFQNEAQLEKSRLLSDRFSAERPKGSFSTLEIQRTEQGDSAMYLCASSEDWNSPLHFGNGTRLTVT.

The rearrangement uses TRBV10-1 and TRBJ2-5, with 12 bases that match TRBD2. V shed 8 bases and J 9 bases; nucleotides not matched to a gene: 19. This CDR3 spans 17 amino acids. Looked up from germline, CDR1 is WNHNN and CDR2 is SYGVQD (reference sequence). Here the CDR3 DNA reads TGCGCCAGCGGCAACTACCGACTAGCGGGAGCCTCTATGGCCCAGTACTTC. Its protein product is CASGNYRLAGASMAQYF.

CDR3 residues: CASSPGQGARSNQPQHF. For the CDR3, the DNA is TGCGCCAGCAGTCCGGGACAGGGGGCGCGCAGCAATCAGCCCCAGCATTTT. V is TRBV23-1 and J is TRBJ1-5; TRBD1 matches 12 bases. TRBV23-1 is designated an ORF whose function remains uncertain. The CDR3 is made up of 17 amino acids. V dropped 4 bases and J dropped 1; count of bases not matched to a gene: 5.

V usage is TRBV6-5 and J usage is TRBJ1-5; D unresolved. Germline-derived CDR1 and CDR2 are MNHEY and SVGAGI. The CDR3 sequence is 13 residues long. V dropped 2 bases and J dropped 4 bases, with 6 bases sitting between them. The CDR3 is CASSYRENQPQHF. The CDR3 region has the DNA TGTGCCAGCAGTTACAGGGAGAATCAGCCCCAGCATTTT.

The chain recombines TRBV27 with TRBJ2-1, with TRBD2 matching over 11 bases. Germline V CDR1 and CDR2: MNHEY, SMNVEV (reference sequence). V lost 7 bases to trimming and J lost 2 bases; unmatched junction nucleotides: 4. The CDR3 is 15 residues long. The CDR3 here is CASTPGLAAYNEQFF. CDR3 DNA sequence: TGTGCCAGCACCCCGGGACTAGCGGCCTACAATGAGCAGTTCTTC.

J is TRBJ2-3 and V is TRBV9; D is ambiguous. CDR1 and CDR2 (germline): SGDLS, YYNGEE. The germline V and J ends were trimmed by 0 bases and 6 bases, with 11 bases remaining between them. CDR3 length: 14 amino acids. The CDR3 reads CASSVVGGRDTQYF. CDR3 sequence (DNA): TGTGCCAGCAGCGTAGTCGGCGGTCGGGATACGCAGTATTTT.

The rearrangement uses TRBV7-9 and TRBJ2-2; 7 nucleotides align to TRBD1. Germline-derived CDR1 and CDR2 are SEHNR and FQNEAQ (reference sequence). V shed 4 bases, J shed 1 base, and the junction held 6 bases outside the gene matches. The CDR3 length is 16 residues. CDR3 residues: CASSSTGALNTGELFF. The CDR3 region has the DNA TGTGCCAGCAGCTCTACAGGGGCGTTGAACACCGGGGAGCTGTTTTTT.